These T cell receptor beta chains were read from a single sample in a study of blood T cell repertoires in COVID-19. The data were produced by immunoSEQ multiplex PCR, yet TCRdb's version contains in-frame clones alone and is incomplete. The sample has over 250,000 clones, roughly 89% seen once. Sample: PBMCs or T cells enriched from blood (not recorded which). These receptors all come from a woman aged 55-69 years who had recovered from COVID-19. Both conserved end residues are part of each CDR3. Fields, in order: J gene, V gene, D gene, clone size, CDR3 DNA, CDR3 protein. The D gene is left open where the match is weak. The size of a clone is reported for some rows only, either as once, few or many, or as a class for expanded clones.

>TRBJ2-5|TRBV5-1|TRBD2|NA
TGCGCCAGCAGCTCAATTAGCGGGGGCTTCCAAGAGACCCAGTACTTC
CASSSISGGFQETQYF
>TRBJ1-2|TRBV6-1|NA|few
TGTGCCAGCAGTGAAGCACAGGGCCATGGCTACACCTTC
CASSEAQGHGYTF
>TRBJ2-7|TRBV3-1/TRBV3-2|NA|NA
TGTGCCAGCAGCCTGCAGGGTCTTTCGTACGAGCAGTACTTC
CASSLQGLSYEQYF
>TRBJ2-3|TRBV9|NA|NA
TGTGCCAGCAGCGTACCGGGAGCGACAATAACAGATACGCAGTATTTT
CASSVPGATITDTQYF
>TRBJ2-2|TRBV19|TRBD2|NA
TGTGCCAGTAGTGTATTAGCGGGGCACACCGGGGAGCTGTTTTTT
CASSVLAGHTGELFF
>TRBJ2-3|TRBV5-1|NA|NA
TGCGCCAGCAGCTTGGAACTAGCCACAGATACGCAGTATTTT
CASSLELATDTQYF
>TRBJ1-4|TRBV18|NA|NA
TGTGCCAGCTCACGATCGAAGGGGCCGAGTGAAAAACTGTTTTTT
CASSRSKGPSEKLFF
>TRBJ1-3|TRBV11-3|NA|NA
TGTGCCAGCAGCTTATTATCCGGAAACACCATATATTTT
CASSLLSGNTIYF
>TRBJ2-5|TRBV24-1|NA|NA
TGTGCCACCAGTGATTTTCGTGGCAGGGCCGGAGAGACCCAGTACTTC
CATSDFRGRAGETQYF
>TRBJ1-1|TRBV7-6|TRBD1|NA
TGTGCCAGCAGCTTAGGGGACAGAAGTACTGAAGCTTTCTTT
CASSLGDRSTEAFF
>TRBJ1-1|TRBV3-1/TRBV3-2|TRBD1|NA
TGTGCCAGCAGCCCCATTACAGGGGGCTCTCCTGAAGCTTTCTTT
CASSPITGGSPEAFF
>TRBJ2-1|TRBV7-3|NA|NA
TGTGCCAGCAGCCCCCGGGCAGGGATAGGTTATGAGCAGTTCTTC
CASSPRAGIGYEQFF
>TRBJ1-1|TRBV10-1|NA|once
TGCGCCAGCAGTGAGAGCAGGTACACTGAAGCTTTCTTT
CASSESRYTEAFF
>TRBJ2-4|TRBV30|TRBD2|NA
TGTGCCTGGAGTGTATGGGGGAGCGGGGGCAAAAACATTCAGTACTTC
CAWSVWGSGGKNIQYF
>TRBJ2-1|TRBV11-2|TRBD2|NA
TGTGCCAGCAGCACACGGACTAGCTCTATTTCTTACAATGAGCAGTTCTTC
CASSTRTSSISYNEQFF
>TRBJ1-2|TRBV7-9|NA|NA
TGTGCCAGCAGCCCAGCTCCGGGTTTGAGCTACACCTTC
CASSPAPGLSYTF
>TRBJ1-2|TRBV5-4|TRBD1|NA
TGTGCCAGCAGCCCTTCCGGGACAGGCCCGAATGGCTACACCTTC
CASSPSGTGPNGYTF
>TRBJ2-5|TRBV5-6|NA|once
TGTGCCAGCAGCTCACGACGGGGTAACAAAGAAGAGACCCAGTACTTC
CASSSRRGNKEETQYF
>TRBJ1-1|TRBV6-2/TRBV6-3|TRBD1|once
TGTGCCAGCAGTTACGCTCGGGACAGGGGGCCCGAGGCTTTCTTT
CASSYARDRGPEAFF
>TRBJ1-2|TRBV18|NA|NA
TGTGCCAGCTCACCAGCGGCAGACTATGGCTACACCTTC
CASSPAADYGYTF
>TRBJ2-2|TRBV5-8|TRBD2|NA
TGTGCCAGCAGTCCTGGGACTAGCGGGAGGACCGGGGAGCTGTTTTTT
CASSPGTSGRTGELFF
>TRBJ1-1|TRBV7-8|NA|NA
TGTGCCAGCAGCTTATTTTCTAACACTGAAGCTTTCTTT
CASSLFSNTEAFF
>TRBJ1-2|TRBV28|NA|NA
TGTGCCAGCAAAGAGGAGACAGGAACTAACTATGGCTACACCTTC
CASKEETGTNYGYTF
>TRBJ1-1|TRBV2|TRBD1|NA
TGTGCCAGCAGAGATCGGACAGGCGCGGCTGAAGCTTTCTTT
CASRDRTGAAEAFF
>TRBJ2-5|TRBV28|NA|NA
TGTGCCAGCAGTTTCAATAGTGACCAGTACTTC
CASSFNSDQYF
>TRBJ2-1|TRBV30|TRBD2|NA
TGTGCCTGGAGAAGACTTGGGACTAGTCAGGATGAGCAGTTCTTC
CAWRRLGTSQDEQFF
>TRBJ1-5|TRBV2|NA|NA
TGTGCCAGCAGCGAAAATGGCATCAATCAGCCCCAGCATTTT
CASSENGINQPQHF
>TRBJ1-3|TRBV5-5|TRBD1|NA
TGTGCCAGCAGCTCCCTGGACAGGGGGCCGTCTGGAAACACCATATATTTT
CASSSLDRGPSGNTIYF
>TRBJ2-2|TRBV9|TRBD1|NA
TGTGCCAGCAGCCCTAATGTACAGGGGGTTAACACCGGGGAGCTGTTTTTT
CASSPNVQGVNTGELFF
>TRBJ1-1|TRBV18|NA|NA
TGTGCCAGCTCACCACCCCAGGACACTGAAGCTTTCTTT
CASSPPQDTEAFF
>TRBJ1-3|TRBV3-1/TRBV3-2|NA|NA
TGTGCCAGCAGCCTAGAGGGAGAAAACACCATATATTTT
CASSLEGENTIYF
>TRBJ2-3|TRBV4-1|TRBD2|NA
TGCGCCAGCAGCCAAGATTTCGTCGGGGGGTACGGCACAGATACGCAGTATTTT
CASSQDFVGGYGTDTQYF
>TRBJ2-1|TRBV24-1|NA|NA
TGTGCCACCAGTGCCCCCCCGGGTGGGGGGTTATGGGACAGCTCCTACAATGAGCAGTTCTTC
CATSAPPGGGLWDSSYNEQFF
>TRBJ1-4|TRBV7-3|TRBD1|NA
TGTGCCAGCAGCTTAACCGGGACAGCTAATGAAAAACTGTTTTTT
CASSLTGTANEKLFF
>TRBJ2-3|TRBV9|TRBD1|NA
TGTGCCAGCAGCGTAGTGAGCGGGACAGGGGGGGATACGCAGTATTTT
CASSVVSGTGGDTQYF
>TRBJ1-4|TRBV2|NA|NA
TGTGCCACCGGGGCGGAAGCGGGTGAAAAACTGTTTTTT
CATGAEAGEKLFF
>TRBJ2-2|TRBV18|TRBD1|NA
TGTGCCACCCCGGCGGTTTACGGGACAGGGAACACCGGGGAGCTGTTTTTT
CATPAVYGTGNTGELFF
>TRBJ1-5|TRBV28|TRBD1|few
TGTGCCAGCAGCCCAGTCGACAGGGGTGCTCAGCCCCAGCATTTT
CASSPVDRGAQPQHF
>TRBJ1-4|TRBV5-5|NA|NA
TGTGCCAGCAGCTTGGCCGAGGGTTTCGCGGAAAAACTGTTTTTT
CASSLAEGFAEKLFF
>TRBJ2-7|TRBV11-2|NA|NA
TGTGCCAGCAGCTCATCCTACGAGCAGTACTTC
CASSSSYEQYF
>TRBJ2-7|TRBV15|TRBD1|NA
TGTGCCACCAGCAGAAGTCCGACAGGGGAATACGAGCAGTACTTC
CATSRSPTGEYEQYF
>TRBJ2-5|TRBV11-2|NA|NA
TGTGCCAGCAGCTTAGTGTCGGAAACAGGTCAAGAGACCCAGTACTTC
CASSLVSETGQETQYF
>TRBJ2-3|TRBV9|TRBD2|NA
TGTGCCAGCAGCCCCAAGCGGGAGAGCACAGATACGCAGTATTTT
CASSPKRESTDTQYF
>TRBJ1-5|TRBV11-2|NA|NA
TGTGCCAGCAGTCACGGGAATCAGCCCCAGCATTTT
CASSHGNQPQHF
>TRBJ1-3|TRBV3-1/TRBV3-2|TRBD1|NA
TGTGCCAGCAGCCAAGAATGGGACAGGGAAGGAAACACCATATATTTT
CASSQEWDREGNTIYF
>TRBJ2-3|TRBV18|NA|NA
TGTGCCAGCTCACCGCAAGCCCGGGGGGCGGCAGATACGCAGTATTTT
CASSPQARGAADTQYF
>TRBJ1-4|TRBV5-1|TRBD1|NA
TGCGCCAGCAGCTTCGGGACAGGGAATGAAAAACTGTTTTTT
CASSFGTGNEKLFF
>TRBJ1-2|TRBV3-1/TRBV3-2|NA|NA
TGTGCCAGCAGCCAAGATACCAGACGGGCTAACTATGGCTACACCTTC
CASSQDTRRANYGYTF
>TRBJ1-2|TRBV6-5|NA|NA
TGTGCCAGCAGTTCGCGGACGGGGATGGTGAATGGCTACACCTTC
CASSSRTGMVNGYTF
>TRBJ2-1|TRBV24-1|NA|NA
TGTGCCACCAGTGATTTAGGGACTCAATCTCTCAGTGAGCAGTTCTTC
CATSDLGTQSLSEQFF
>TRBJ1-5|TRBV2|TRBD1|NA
TGTGCCAGCAGGAGGACAGGGGATTTTTGGAGCAATCAGCCCCAGCATTTT
CASRRTGDFWSNQPQHF
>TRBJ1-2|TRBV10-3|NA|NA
TGTGCCATCAGTGAGTGGACGCCGAACCCAACCACCGAATACAACGAAATGGGGGGCTATGGCTACACCTTC
CAISEWTPNPTTEYNEMGGYGYTF
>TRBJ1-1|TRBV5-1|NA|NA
TGCGCCAGCAGCCTGGTCCCGACAGGAAACACTGAAGCTTTCTTT
CASSLVPTGNTEAFF
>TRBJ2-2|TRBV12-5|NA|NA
TGTGCTAGTTCCACCGGAGGGCCCGGGGAGCTGTTTTTT
CASSTGGPGELFF
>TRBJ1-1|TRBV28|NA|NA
TGTGCCAGCAGACAGATACACACTGAAGCTTTCTTT
CASRQIHTEAFF